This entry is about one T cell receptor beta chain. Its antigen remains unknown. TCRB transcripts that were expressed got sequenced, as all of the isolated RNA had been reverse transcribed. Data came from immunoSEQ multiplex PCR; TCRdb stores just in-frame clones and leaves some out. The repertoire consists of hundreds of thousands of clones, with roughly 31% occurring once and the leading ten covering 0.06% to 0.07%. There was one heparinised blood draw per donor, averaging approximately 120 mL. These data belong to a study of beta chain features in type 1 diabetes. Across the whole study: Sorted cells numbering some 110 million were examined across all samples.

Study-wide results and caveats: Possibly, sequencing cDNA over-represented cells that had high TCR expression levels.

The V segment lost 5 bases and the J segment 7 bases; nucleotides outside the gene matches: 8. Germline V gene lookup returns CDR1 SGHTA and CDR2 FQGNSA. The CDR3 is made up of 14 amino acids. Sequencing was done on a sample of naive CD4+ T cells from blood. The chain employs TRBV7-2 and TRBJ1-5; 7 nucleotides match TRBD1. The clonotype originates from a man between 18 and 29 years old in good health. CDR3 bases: TGTGCCAGCAGCGCCCGACAGGGAAGCCAGCCCCAGCATTTT. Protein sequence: CASSARQGSQPQHF.